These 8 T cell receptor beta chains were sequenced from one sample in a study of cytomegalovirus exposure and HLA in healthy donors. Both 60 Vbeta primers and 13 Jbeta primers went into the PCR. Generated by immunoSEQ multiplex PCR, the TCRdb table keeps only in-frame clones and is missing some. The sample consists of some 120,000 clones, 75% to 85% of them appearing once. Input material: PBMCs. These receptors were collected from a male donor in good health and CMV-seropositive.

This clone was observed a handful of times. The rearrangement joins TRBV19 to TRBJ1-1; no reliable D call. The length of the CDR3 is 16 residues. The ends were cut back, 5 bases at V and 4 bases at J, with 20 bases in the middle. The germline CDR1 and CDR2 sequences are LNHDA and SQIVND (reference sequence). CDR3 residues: CASSPTKSRSFTEAFF. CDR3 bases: TGTGCCAGTAGTCCAACCAAATCTCGGTCCTTCACTGAAGCTTTCTTT.

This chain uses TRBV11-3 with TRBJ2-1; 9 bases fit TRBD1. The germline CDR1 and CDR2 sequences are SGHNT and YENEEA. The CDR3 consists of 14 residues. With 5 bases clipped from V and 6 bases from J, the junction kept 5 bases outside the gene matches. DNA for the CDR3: TGTGCCAGCAGCCCGTGGGACAGGGCCAATGAGCAGTTCTTC. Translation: CASSPWDRANEQFF.

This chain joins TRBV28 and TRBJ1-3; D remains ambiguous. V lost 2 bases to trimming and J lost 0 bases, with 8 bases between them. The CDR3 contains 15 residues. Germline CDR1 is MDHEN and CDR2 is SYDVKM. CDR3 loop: CASSLPPFSGNTIYF. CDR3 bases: TGTGCCAGCAGTTTACCCCCGTTCTCTGGAAACACCATATATTTT. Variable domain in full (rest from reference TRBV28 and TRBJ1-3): DVKVTQSSRYLVKRTGEKVFLECVQDMDHENMFWYRQDPGLGLRLIYFSYDVKMKEKGDIPEGYSVSREKKERFSLILESASTNQTSMYLCASSLPPFSGNTIYFGEGSWLTVV.

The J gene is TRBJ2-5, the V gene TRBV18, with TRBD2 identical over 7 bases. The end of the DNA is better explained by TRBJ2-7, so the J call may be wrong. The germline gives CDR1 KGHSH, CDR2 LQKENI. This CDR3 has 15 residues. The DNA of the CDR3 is TGTGCCAGCTCACCCCGGACTAGGGCCCCCTACGAGCAGTACTTC. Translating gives CASSPRTRAPYEQYF.

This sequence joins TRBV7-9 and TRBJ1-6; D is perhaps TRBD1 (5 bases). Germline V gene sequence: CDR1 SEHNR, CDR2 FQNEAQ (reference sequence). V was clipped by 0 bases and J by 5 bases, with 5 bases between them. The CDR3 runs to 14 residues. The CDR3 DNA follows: TGTGCCAGCAGCTTAGCAGGGGATAATTCACCCCTCCACTTT. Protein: CASSLAGDNSPLHF.

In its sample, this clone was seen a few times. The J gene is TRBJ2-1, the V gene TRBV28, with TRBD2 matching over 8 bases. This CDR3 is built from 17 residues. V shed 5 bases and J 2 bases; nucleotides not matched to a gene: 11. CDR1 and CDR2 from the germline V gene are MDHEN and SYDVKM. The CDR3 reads CASSPLAGMGTYNEQFF. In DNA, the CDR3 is TGTGCCAGCAGTCCCTTAGCGGGAATGGGAACCTACAATGAGCAGTTCTTC.

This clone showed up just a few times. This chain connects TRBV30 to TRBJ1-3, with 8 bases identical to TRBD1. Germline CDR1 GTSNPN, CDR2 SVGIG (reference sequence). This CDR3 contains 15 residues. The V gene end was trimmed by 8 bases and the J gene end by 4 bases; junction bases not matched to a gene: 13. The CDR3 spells CAGAGDRRSGNTIYF. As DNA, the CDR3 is TGTGCCGGGGCTGGGGACAGGAGGTCCGGAAACACCATATATTTT.

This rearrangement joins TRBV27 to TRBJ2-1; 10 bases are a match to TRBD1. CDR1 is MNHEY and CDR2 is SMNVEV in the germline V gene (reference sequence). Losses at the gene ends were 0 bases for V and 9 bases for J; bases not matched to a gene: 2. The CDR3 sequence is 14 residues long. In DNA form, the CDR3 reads TGTGCCAGCAGTTTATCCGGGACAGGGGTTGAGCAGTTCTTC. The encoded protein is CASSLSGTGVEQFF.